This TCR beta chain originates from a study of response to subunit inactivated influenza vaccine. Notes on the study in general: Few additional T cells are recruited per seasonal influenza vaccination, authors suggested.

Worth noting for this clonotype: Its antigen is not known.

Germline loops: CDR1 MNHEY, CDR2 SVGAGI. The CDR3 is made up of 14 amino acids. V gave up 5 bases and J gave up 5 bases, with 15 bases separating them. A single record per CDR3 protein comes from TCRdb applying MiXCR to the RT-PCR reads. This table has approximately 700,000 distinct CDR3 sequences, around 16% appearing once. The origin of this receptor is a man in his forties or fifties who received an inactivated influenza vaccine. The input for sequencing was PBMCs from blood, taken 11 to 12 days after vaccination. The chain combines TRBV6-5 with TRBJ2-5; D gene uncertain. CDR3 residues: CASSNYLYGETQYF. As DNA, the CDR3 is TGTGCCAGCAGTAACTATCTATACGGGGAGACCCAGTACTTC.